This is a list of T cell receptor beta chains from one sample in a study of cytomegalovirus exposure and HLA in healthy donors. Libraries were prepared by immunoSEQ multiplex PCR; TCRdb keeps only in-frame clonotypes and omits some of them. The sample records approximately 170,000 clones, 71% being singletons. Sequencing input: PBMCs. These receptors all stem from a girl aged 5-17 years in good health and CMV-seronegative. Both conserved end residues are part of each CDR3. A D gene is named only where the DNA matches it firmly. Clone size is stated in some rows and not others, as once, few, many or a class when expanded.

abundance: -
d_gene: TRBD2
v_gene: TRBV28
j_gene: TRBJ2-2
CDR3aa: CASSSGGDTGELFF
CDR3nt: TGTGCCAGCAGTTCCGGGGGGGACACCGGGGAGCTGTTTTTT

abundance: -
d_gene: TRBD1
v_gene: TRBV4-1
j_gene: TRBJ1-4
CDR3aa: CASSQGVGQGAEKLFF
CDR3nt: TGCGCCAGCAGCCAAGGAGTAGGACAGGGGGCTGAAAAACTGTTTTTT

abundance: -
d_gene: -
v_gene: TRBV5-1
j_gene: TRBJ2-3
CDR3aa: CASSLGLREDTQYF
CDR3nt: TGCGCCAGCAGCTTGGGACTGAGGGAAGATACGCAGTATTTT

abundance: -
d_gene: TRBD1
v_gene: TRBV18
j_gene: TRBJ1-5
CDR3aa: CASSRRDRGEGNQPQHF
CDR3nt: TGTGCCAGCTCACGAAGGGACAGGGGGGAGGGCAATCAGCCCCAGCATTTT

abundance: -
d_gene: -
v_gene: TRBV5-6
j_gene: TRBJ1-1
CDR3aa: CASNPWGGAQNTEAFF
CDR3nt: TGTGCCAGCAACCCTTGGGGAGGGGCCCAAAACACTGAAGCTTTCTTT

abundance: few
d_gene: -
v_gene: TRBV4-1
j_gene: TRBJ1-5
CDR3aa: CASSQDGGQPQHF
CDR3nt: TGCGCCAGCAGCCAAGATGGGGGGCAGCCCCAGCATTTT

abundance: -
d_gene: -
v_gene: TRBV18
j_gene: TRBJ2-5
CDR3aa: CASSPPGLPQETQYF
CDR3nt: TGTGCCAGCTCACCACCCGGACTCCCACAAGAGACCCAGTACTTC

abundance: -
d_gene: -
v_gene: TRBV6-5
j_gene: TRBJ1-4
CDR3aa: CATRPPSTNEKLFF
CDR3nt: TGTGCCACTAGACCGCCATCAACTAATGAAAAACTGTTTTTT

abundance: once
d_gene: TRBD1
v_gene: TRBV19
j_gene: TRBJ1-1
CDR3aa: CATSSPTGGFTRAFF
CDR3nt: TGTGCCACCTCCTCGCCGACAGGGGGCTTTACGAGGGCTTTCTTT

abundance: once
d_gene: -
v_gene: TRBV9
j_gene: TRBJ1-3
CDR3aa: CASSPPGGPGNTIYF
CDR3nt: TGTGCCAGCAGCCCACCGGGGGGACCCGGAAACACCATATATTTT

abundance: -
d_gene: -
v_gene: TRBV4-1
j_gene: TRBJ1-4
CDR3aa: CASSQDSTNEKLFF
CDR3nt: TGCGCCAGCAGCCAAGATTCTACTAATGAAAAACTGTTTTTT

abundance: -
d_gene: TRBD1
v_gene: TRBV5-1
j_gene: TRBJ1-5
CDR3aa: CASSAGTGLNQPQHF
CDR3nt: TGCGCCAGCAGCGCCGGGACAGGGCTCAATCAGCCCCAGCATTTT

abundance: -
d_gene: TRBD2
v_gene: TRBV5-5
j_gene: TRBJ2-7
CDR3aa: CASSQGLAGGLSSYEQYF
CDR3nt: TGTGCCAGCAGCCAGGGACTAGCGGGGGGTCTGAGCTCCTACGAGCAGTACTTC

abundance: -
d_gene: TRBD2
v_gene: TRBV7-2
j_gene: TRBJ2-3
CDR3aa: CASSPSGLGTDTQYF
CDR3nt: TGTGCCAGCAGCCCCTCGGGACTAGGCACAGATACGCAGTATTTT

abundance: -
d_gene: TRBD1
v_gene: TRBV27
j_gene: TRBJ2-7
CDR3aa: CASSWDRNYEQYF
CDR3nt: TGTGCCAGCAGTTGGGACAGGAACTACGAGCAGTACTTC

abundance: -
d_gene: TRBD1
v_gene: TRBV19
j_gene: TRBJ1-2
CDR3aa: CASSTRNLQGAIGYTF
CDR3nt: TGTGCCAGTAGTACCCGCAATTTACAGGGGGCGATTGGCTACACCTTC

abundance: -
d_gene: TRBD1
v_gene: TRBV10-3
j_gene: TRBJ1-6
CDR3aa: CAISPGQANSPLHF
CDR3nt: TGTGCCATCAGCCCGGGACAGGCTAATTCACCCCTCCACTTT

abundance: -
d_gene: -
v_gene: TRBV30
j_gene: TRBJ1-4
CDR3aa: CAGKLSRENEKLFF
CDR3nt: TGTGCCGGAAAACTGTCTAGGGAGAATGAAAAACTGTTTTTT

abundance: -
d_gene: -
v_gene: TRBV7-3
j_gene: TRBJ1-6
CDR3aa: CASSASPGSPLHF
CDR3nt: TGTGCCAGCAGCGCCAGCCCGGGGTCACCCCTCCACTTT